A single TCR beta chain is shown here with its context. The treatment was: randomized to nivolumab then ipilimumab (arm A) or the reverse (arm B). Patients had received no earlier DNA-damaging chemotherapy. From thawed PBMCs, live CD3+CD8+ cells negative for CD19 and CD56 were sorted. The repertoire was sequenced with immunoSEQ multiplex PCR; TCRdb's copy has only in-frame clones and lacks some. The sample has around 12,000 clones, roughly four fifths seen once. Germline lookup yields CDR1 LNHDA and CDR2 SQIVND (reference sequence). The CDR3 sequence is 15 residues long. Trimming cost V 4 bases and J 8 bases; bases outside gene matches: 3. The source of the sample is a study of sequential checkpoint blockade in melanoma. Study-level background: Randomization was 1:1 between first-line nivolumab→ipilimumab and ipilimumab→nivolumab. Both treatment sequences were followed by maintenance nivolumab.

The material sequenced was CD8+ T cells sorted from blood (inferred from file names), taken from a patient given nivolumab and ipilimumab in sequence. V usage is TRBV19 and J usage is TRBJ2-1; 15 bases align to TRBD2. The sequence was obtained from a human donor with melanoma. CDR3 DNA sequence: TGTGCCAGTAGTAGGCGGACTAGCGGGGGGGATGAGCAGTTCTTC. Its translation: CASSRRTSGGDEQFF.